This section outlines one TCR beta chain sequence together with its context. The J segment lost 2 bases and the V segment lost 5 bases, leaving 9 bases of the junction unmatched. Germline CDR1 reads SEHNR; CDR2 reads FQNEAQ (reference sequence). CDR3 length equals 15 residues. The sample comes from a study of OX40 agonist ivuxolimab in advanced cancers. Generated by immunoSEQ multiplex PCR, the TCRdb table keeps only in-frame clones and is missing some. The repertoire includes around 49,000 clones, about four fifths of them detected once, and about 15% sits in the top ten. The receptor's source is an adult with an advanced solid tumor such as melanoma, head and neck, liver or kidney cancer. This sequence joins TRBV7-9 and TRBJ2-7; 7 bases fit TRBD1. The starting material was CD4+ or CD8+ T cells sorted from blood, obtained in a trial of the OX40 agonist ivuxolimab. The CDR3 coding sequence is TGTGCCAGCAGCCCACCCGACAGGGTCGCCTACGAGCAGTACTTC. It codes for CASSPPDRVAYEQYF.